Presented here are 27 T cell receptor beta chains from one specimen sequenced in a study of OX40 agonist ivuxolimab in advanced cancers. TCRdb's copy holds only in-frame clones and misses some; the assay was immunoSEQ multiplex PCR. The profile shows about 45,000 clones, approximately 80% of them singletons. The sequencing here drew on CD4+ or CD8+ T cells sorted from blood, taken in a trial of the OX40 agonist ivuxolimab. The receptors were gathered from an adult with an advanced solid tumor such as melanoma, head and neck, liver or kidney cancer.

V is TRBV6-6 and J is TRBJ1-2; D is possibly TRBD1 (5 bases). CDR1 is MNHNY, CDR2 SVGAGI, per germline (reference sequence). This CDR3 has 14 amino acids. Trimming removed 6 bases at V and 1 base at J, with 12 bases between. CDR3 region: CASSGGAFNYGYTF. Here the CDR3 DNA reads TGTGCCAGCAGCGGCGGGGCCTTTAACTATGGCTACACCTTC.

On this clone itself: One end of the junction does not line up with germline, which may come from a read error. The chain is built from TRBV29-1 and TRBJ1-2; D is unresolved. Germline V gene data show CDR1 as SQVTM and CDR2 as ANQGSEA. The CDR3 extends over 12 amino acids. The CDR3 sequence: CSVEDRTYGHTF. The CDR3 DNA reads TGCAGCGTTGAAGACAGGACTTATGGCCACACCTTC.

The genes are TRBV7-9 and TRBJ2-2; 7 bases agree with TRBD2. The CDR3 is 15 amino acids. The trim removed 4 bases at V and 5 bases at J, leaving 7 bases unmatched. Per the germline V gene, CDR1 is SEHNR and CDR2 is FQNEAQ (reference sequence). CDR3 sequence: CASSSQAGWTGELFF. The CDR3 DNA reads TGTGCCAGCAGCTCCCAAGCGGGATGGACCGGGGAGCTGTTTTTT. Supplemented by reference TRBV7-9 and TRBJ2-2, the full variable domain reads DTGVSQNPRHKITKRGQNVTFRCDPISEHNRLYWYRQTLGQGPEFLTYFQNEAQLEKSRLLSDRFSAERPKGSFSTLEIQRTEQGDSAMYLCASSSQAGWTGELFFGEGSRLTVL.

This chain links TRBV5-1 with TRBJ2-5; 7 positions match TRBD2. The J call could be wrong; TRBJ2-7 is a better fit for the DNA end. The CDR3 has 16 amino acids. Germline CDR1 SGHRS, CDR2 YFSETQ. Written as DNA, the CDR3 is TGCGCCAGCAGCACGCTGGGTGGCGGGAGTAGAAACGAGCAGTACTTC. It specifies CASSTLGGGSRNEQYF.

V and J are TRBV6-1 and TRBJ1-5; TRBD1 might be the D (5 bases). Trimming removed 1 base at V and 7 bases at J, with 8 bases between. In germline, CDR1 is MNHNS, CDR2 SASEGT. The CDR3 is made up of 13 amino acids. The CDR3 nucleotides are TGTGCCAGCAGTGAAGGAAAGGGGCAGCCCCAGCATTTT. This codes for CASSEGKGQPQHF.

The rearrangement uses TRBV5-6 and TRBJ1-2, with D maybe TRBD1 (5 bases). Trimming removed 1 base from V and 2 bases from J, with 9 bases in between. The CDR3 extends over 14 amino acids. The V gene's germline CDR1 is SGHDT and CDR2 YYEEEE. CDR3 DNA: TGTGCCAGCAGCTTGAGTGCAGGGAACTATGGCTACACCTTC. The encoded protein is CASSLSAGNYGYTF.

The chain couples TRBV27 to TRBJ1-1; TRBD1 aligns across 7 bases. V shed 6 bases and J 0 bases; nucleotides not matched to a gene: 4. The CDR3 totals 14 residues. Germline CDR1 is MNHEY and CDR2 is SMNVEV (reference sequence). CDR3 amino acids: CASSYDRVNTEAFF. CDR3 sequence (DNA): TGTGCCAGCAGCTATGACAGGGTGAACACTGAAGCTTTCTTT.

The V call is TRBV7-2, the J call TRBJ1-2, with 10 bases identical to TRBD1. CDR3 length: 17 residues. CDR1 and CDR2 (germline): SGHTA, FQGNSA. Trimming took 2 bases from V and 0 from J; bases not matched to a gene: 6. The CDR3 protein is CASSLTRQGAANYGYTF. For the CDR3, the DNA is TGTGCCAGCAGCTTAACCCGACAGGGGGCGGCTAACTATGGCTACACCTTC.

This clone was detected only once. The chain has TRBV11-2 and TRBJ2-7; possibly TRBD1 for D (6 bases). CDR1 and CDR2 from the germline V gene are SGHAT and FQNNGV. The V and J ends lost 1 base and 0 bases respectively, with 13 bases between them. CDR3 length: 16 amino acids. The CDR3: CASSLGYRQVSYEQYF. DNA of the CDR3: TGTGCCAGCAGCTTAGGGTACCGACAGGTCTCCTACGAGCAGTACTTC.

V and J are TRBV5-1 and TRBJ1-6; possible D gene TRBD1, 5 bases. V dropped 1 base and J dropped 7 bases, with 15 bases sitting between them. Germline assignment: CDR1 SGHRS and CDR2 YFSETQ. This CDR3 has 16 residues. The CDR3 DNA is TGCGCCAGCAGCTTGTTTCCGGGGACGGGGAATTCACCCCTCCACTTT. Translated, it gives CASSLFPGTGNSPLHF. The complete variable domain, with remaining parts taken from reference TRBV5-1 and TRBJ1-6, reads KAGVTQTPRYLIKTRGQQVTLSCSPISGHRSVSWYQQTPGQGLQFLFEYFSETQRNKGNFPGRFSGRQFSNSRSEMNVSTLELGDSALYLCASSLFPGTGNSPLHFGNGTRLTVT.

This chain links TRBV7-9 with TRBJ1-1; tentatively, D is TRBD1 (6 bases). Germline CDR1 reads SEHNR; CDR2 reads FQNEAQ (reference sequence). Trimming pared 3 bases from V and 4 bases from J, leaving 15 bases between. The CDR3 is 15 amino acids. CDR3 nucleotide sequence: TGTGCCAGCAGCTTTGATCTGCAGGGGTCCACTGAAGCTTTCTTT. Protein: CASSFDLQGSTEAFF.

The chain recombines TRBV19 with TRBJ2-3, with TRBD2 matching over 9 bases. Germline CDR1 and CDR2: LNHDA and SQIVND (reference sequence). This CDR3 comprises 15 residues. Trimming cost V 1 base and J 2 bases; bases outside gene matches: 1. The CDR3 DNA follows: TGTGCCAGTAGTATAGTAGCGGGGGTCACAGATACGCAGTATTTT. Translated: CASSIVAGVTDTQYF.

In this sample, this clone turned up a few times. This chain joins TRBV2 and TRBJ2-5; maybe TRBD2 (6 bases). CDR1 SNHLY and CDR2 FYNNEI come from the germline V gene. The CDR3 sequence is 17 residues long. The germline V and J ends were trimmed by 0 bases and 11 bases, with 25 bases remaining between them. CDR3 bases: TGTGCCAGCAGTGAAGCGCGAGGCCCTAGCGCCGAAGAGAGTCAGTACTTC. It yields the protein CASSEARGPSAEESQYF.

CDR3 loop: CASRSGTEGETQYF. DNA for the CDR3: TGTGCCAGCCGGTCGGGGACAGAGGGGGAGACCCAGTACTTC. The gene calls are TRBV7-9 and TRBJ2-5, with TRBD1 identical over 7 bases. Looked up from germline, CDR1 is SEHNR and CDR2 is FQNEAQ (reference sequence). The junction had 11 bases not matched to a gene; V was cut back by 8 bases and J by 5 bases. The CDR3 has 14 amino acids.

The chain recombines TRBV10-3 with TRBJ2-3, with TRBD2 matching over 15 bases. CDR3 length: 16 residues. After removal of 6 bases from V and 4 bases from J, the junction contained 5 bases not matched to a gene. Per the germline V gene, CDR1 is ENHRY and CDR2 is SYGVKD. The CDR3 DNA reads TGTGCCATCAGCGAGGGGACTAGCGGGAGGTCAGATACGCAGTATTTT. Residues: CAISEGTSGRSDTQYF.

The V gene is TRBV5-6, the J gene TRBJ2-5, with unresolved D. V was trimmed by 1 base and J by 3 bases, leaving 13 bases between them. Germline CDR1 SGHDT, CDR2 YYEEEE. The CDR3 is 15 residues long. CDR3 DNA sequence: TGTGCCAGCAGCTTGATTCGCGGTGGGGAAGAGACCCAGTACTTC. Its translation: CASSLIRGGEETQYF.

This clone has a handful of counts. The rearrangement joins TRBV2 to TRBJ1-1, with 8 nucleotides matching TRBD1. Germline loops: CDR1 SNHLY, CDR2 FYNNEI. V shed 6 bases and J 5 bases; nucleotides not matched to a gene: 5. The CDR3 length is 13 residues. CDR3 DNA sequence: TGTGCCAGCAGGGCAGGGGGCAGGACTGAAGCTTTCTTT. Protein sequence: CASRAGGRTEAFF. The variable domain in full, completed from reference TRBV2 and TRBJ1-1, reads EPEVTQTPSHQVTQMGQEVILRCVPISNHLYFYWYRQILGQKVEFLVSFYNNEISEKSEIFDDQFSVERPDGSNFTLKIRSTKLEDSAMYFCASRAGGRTEAFFGQGTRLTVV.

This chain connects TRBV11-2 to TRBJ2-5; 9 bases are a match to TRBD2. The tail of the sequence fits TRBJ2-7 better, so the J call may be wrong. The CDR3 runs to 15 residues. From germline, CDR1 is SGHAT and CDR2 FQNNGV. CDR3 DNA: TGTGCCAGCAGCCCCGCTCAAGCGGGGGGTCGCGAGCAGTACTTC. Encoded protein: CASSPAQAGGREQYF.

The rearrangement links TRBV5-1 to TRBJ2-7; 10 nucleotides line up with TRBD2. Germline CDR1 SGHRS, CDR2 YFSETQ. With 0 bases clipped from V and 4 bases from J, the junction kept 10 bases outside the gene matches. The CDR3 spans 17 residues. This CDR3 reads CASSLGLAGVVEYEQYF. The CDR3 DNA is TGCGCCAGCAGCTTGGGGCTAGCGGGAGTTGTAGAATACGAGCAGTACTTC.

This clone has a single count. The chain carries TRBV12-5 and TRBJ2-5; 11 positions agree with TRBD2. TRBJ2-7 explains the end of the DNA better; the J call may be wrong. Germline V gene sequence: CDR1 LGHNT, CDR2 FRNRAP. The length of the CDR3 is 14 residues. The CDR3 loop reads CASGPSGGTYEQYF. CDR3 bases: TGTGCTAGTGGTCCTAGCGGGGGGACTTACGAGCAGTACTTC.

The genes are TRBV5-6 and TRBJ2-7, with D perhaps matching TRBD2 (6 bases). From germline, CDR1 is SGHDT and CDR2 YYEEEE. V lost 4 bases to trimming and J lost 4 bases, with 18 bases between them. This CDR3 is built from 15 residues. This CDR3 reads CASSRRGPRHYEQYF. CDR3 sequence (DNA): TGTGCCAGCAGCAGGCGGGGACCCAGACATTACGAGCAGTACTTC.

V is TRBV29-1 and J is TRBJ1-2, with TRBD1 as a possible D gene (6 bases). Germline V gene data show CDR1 as SQVTM and CDR2 as ANQGSEA. This CDR3 comprises 12 residues. Between the trimmed V and J ends, which lost 5 bases and 3 bases, there was a span of 10 bases. CDR3 protein: CSVIAGDYGYTF. In nucleotides, the CDR3 is TGCAGCGTTATCGCAGGGGACTATGGCTACACCTTC.

The chain has TRBV11-3 and TRBJ1-1; D is possibly TRBD1 (5 bases). Deletions cut 5 bases from V and 4 bases from J, with 14 bases between. Per germline, CDR1 SGHNT and CDR2 YENEEA. There are 14 residues in the CDR3. CDR3 in amino acids: CASSADSFLTEAFF. The DNA of the CDR3 is TGTGCCAGCAGCGCCGACAGTTTTCTCACTGAAGCTTTCTTT.

The rearrangement uses TRBV11-1 and TRBJ2-4; 10 bases map to TRBD1. This CDR3 has 17 amino acids. Germline assignment: CDR1 SGHAT and CDR2 FQDESV (reference sequence). The ends lost 5 bases at V and 1 base at J; junction bases unmatched: 8. CDR3 in amino acids: CASSPREGQGAKNIQYF. CDR3 bases: TGTGCCAGCAGCCCCCGCGAGGGACAGGGGGCCAAAAACATTCAGTACTTC.

V and J are TRBV5-1 and TRBJ2-1; TRBD2 matches at 8 bases. The CDR3 has 15 amino acids. CDR1 and CDR2 from the germline V gene are SGHRS and YFSETQ. The ends lost 6 bases at V and 7 bases at J; junction bases unmatched: 12. The CDR3 nucleotides are TGCGCCAGCATCGCCGTAGCGGGAACCTTTAATGAGCAGTTCTTC. It encodes CASIAVAGTFNEQFF.

CDR3 sequence: CASRDGYSNQPQHF. The CDR3 DNA reads TGTGCCAGCAGGGACGGTTATAGCAATCAGCCCCAGCATTTT. The chain employs TRBV6-5 and TRBJ1-5; no firm D call. Trimming left V 6 bases short and J 0 bases short, with 9 bases between. Germline-derived CDR1 and CDR2 are MNHEY and SVGAGI. The CDR3 has 14 residues.

This CDR3 is CASSLTWAQSYEQYF. The CDR3 nucleotides read TGCGCCAGCAGCTTGACGTGGGCACAATCCTACGAGCAGTACTTC. The chain couples TRBV5-1 to TRBJ2-7, with D unclear. The V end was cut by 1 base, the J end by 1 base, with 12 bases between. CDR1 and CDR2 (germline): SGHRS, YFSETQ. The CDR3 contains 15 residues.